This TCR beta chain is from a study of Tregs in tolerant kidney transplant recipients. Only in-frame clones appear in the TCRdb table, and some are missing; sequencing was by immunoSEQ multiplex PCR. The sample includes about 33,000 clones. Germline V gene sequence: CDR1 SGHVS, CDR2 FNYEAQ. V was clipped by 5 bases and J by 0 bases, with 11 bases between them. This CDR3 is built from 15 residues. Study-level points and caveats: Tolerant patients' donor-specific Tregs expanded beyond overall Tregs, suggesting antigen-driven growth.

A note on this clone: Its antigen remains unidentified. The read gets to within 3 residues of the CDR3 end, and the germline J gene fills in the rest.

Sequencing used CD8+ T cells from blood, obtained before the transplant. The receptor comes from a human donor who received a combined kidney and bone marrow transplant. The V gene is TRBV7-6, the J gene TRBJ1-5; tentative D call: TRBD1 (6 bases). CDR3 bases read: TGTGCCAGCAGCCGTGGACAGTATAGCAATCAGCCC. As protein: CASSRGQYSNQP. The whole CDR3 protein reads CASSRGQYSNQPQHF.